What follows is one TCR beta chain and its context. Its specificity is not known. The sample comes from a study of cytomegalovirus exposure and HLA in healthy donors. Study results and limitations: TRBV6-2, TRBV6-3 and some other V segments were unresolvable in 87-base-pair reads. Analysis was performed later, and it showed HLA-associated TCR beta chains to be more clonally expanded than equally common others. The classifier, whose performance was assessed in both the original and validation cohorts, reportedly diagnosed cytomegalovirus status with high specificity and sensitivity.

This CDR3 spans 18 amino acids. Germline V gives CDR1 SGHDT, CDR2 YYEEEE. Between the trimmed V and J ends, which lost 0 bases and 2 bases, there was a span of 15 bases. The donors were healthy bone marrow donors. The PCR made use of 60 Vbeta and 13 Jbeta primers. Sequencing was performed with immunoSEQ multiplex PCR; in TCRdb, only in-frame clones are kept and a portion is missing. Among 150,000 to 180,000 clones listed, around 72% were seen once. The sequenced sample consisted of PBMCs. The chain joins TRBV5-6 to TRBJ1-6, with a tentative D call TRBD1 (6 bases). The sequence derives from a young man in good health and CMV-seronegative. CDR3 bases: TGTGCCAGCAGCTTGGATCCGGCGGGGGCGACCTATAATTCACCCCTCCACTTT. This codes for CASSLDPAGATYNSPLHF.